The 10 T cell receptor beta chains below come from one sample, sequenced in a study of beta chain features in type 1 diabetes. Sequencing targeted expressed TCRB transcripts, as all isolated RNA had been reverse transcribed. Profiled with immunoSEQ multiplex PCR; TCRdb holds only in-frame clones, not every one. The sample lists 150,000 to 190,000 clones, 8.1% occurring once. The sample taken for sequencing was central memory CD4+ T cells from blood. The receptors shown here come from a man younger than 35 in good health.

About this clone: The sample carries other DNA sequences with the same CDR3. J is TRBJ1-1 and V is TRBV19, with 7 nucleotides matching TRBD1. This CDR3 comprises 13 residues. Germline assignment: CDR1 LNHDA and CDR2 SQIVND (reference sequence). V shed 7 bases, J shed 3 bases, and the junction held 5 bases outside the gene matches. The CDR3 sequence is CASKRGLDTEAFF. CDR3 in DNA: TGTGCCAGTAAGAGGGGGCTGGACACTGAAGCTTTCTTT.

This clone was seen a handful of times. The chain joins TRBV29-1 to TRBJ2-5, with 10 bases that match TRBD1. CDR1 is SQVTM and CDR2 is ANQGSEA in the germline V gene. V lost 5 bases and J lost 9; bases outside the gene matches: 9. This CDR3 contains 13 residues. CDR3 bases: TGCAGCGTTCACGGGACAGGGGCATTGGCCCAGTACTTC. Translating gives CSVHGTGALAQYF.

This clone turned up a few times. The V call is TRBV7-3, the J call TRBJ1-5; 10 nucleotides match TRBD1. The CDR3 is made up of 14 amino acids. V lost 5 bases to trimming and J lost 4 bases; unmatched junction nucleotides: 2. Germline CDR1 SGHTA, CDR2 FQGTGA. The CDR3, as DNA: TGTGCCAGCAGCCGGACAGGGGGTAATCAGCCCCAGCATTTT. This encodes CASSRTGGNQPQHF.

The V gene is TRBV7-2, the J gene TRBJ1-4; D gene unclear. The germline V gene has CDR1 SGHTA and CDR2 FQGNSA. V shed 5 bases and J shed 8 bases, with 15 bases lying between them. The CDR3 is made up of 14 amino acids. CDR3 protein: CASSRPGRREKLFF. In nucleotides, the CDR3 is TGTGCCAGCAGCCGGCCAGGCCGGAGGGAAAAACTGTTTTTT.

This clone came up many times. Other DNA sequences in the sample encode the same CDR3. V is TRBV18 and J is TRBJ1-2; D uncertain. Germline CDR1 is KGHSH and CDR2 is LQKENI. This CDR3 is 14 amino acids long. V was shortened by 3 bases and J by 4 bases, with 12 bases between the two germline ends. CDR3 protein: CASSPGTVSYGYTF. Written as DNA, the CDR3 is TGTGCCAGCTCACCGGGCACGGTCTCCTATGGCTACACCTTC.

J is TRBJ2-1 and V is TRBV5-1; TRBD2 matches at 9 bases. CDR1 and CDR2 from the germline V gene are SGHRS and YFSETQ. The V segment lost 1 base and the J segment 2 bases; nucleotides outside the gene matches: 7. The CDR3 contains 17 residues. The DNA for the CDR3 is TGCGCCAGCAGCTTGTTGGCGGGGGGGACGACCTACAATGAGCAGTTCTTC. This encodes CASSLLAGGTTYNEQFF.

In its sample, this clone was seen a few times. The J gene is TRBJ1-2, the V gene TRBV29-1; 12 bases agree with TRBD1. V dropped 7 bases and J dropped 8; count of bases not matched to a gene: 2. This CDR3 is built from 11 residues. Germline CDR1 and CDR2: SQVTM and ANQGSEA. Written as DNA, the CDR3 is TGCAGCGGTGGGACAGGGGGCGGCTACACCTTC. This gives the protein CSGGTGGGYTF. The complete variable domain, with remaining parts taken from reference TRBV29-1 and TRBJ1-2, reads SAVISQKPSRDICQRGTSLTIQCQVDSQVTMMFWYRQQPGQSLTLIATANQGSEATYESGFVIDKFPISRPNLTFSTLTVSNMSPEDSSIYLCSGGTGGGYTFGSGTRLTVV.

The rearrangement links TRBV5-1 to TRBJ2-7, with 7 bases fitting TRBD2. From germline, CDR1 is SGHRS and CDR2 YFSETQ. This CDR3 is 15 amino acids long. V dropped 2 bases and J dropped 0; count of bases not matched to a gene: 5. The CDR3 nucleotides read TGCGCCAGCAGCTTTTTCGCGGGAGTCTCCTACGAGCAGTACTTC. Translated: CASSFFAGVSYEQYF.

The genes are TRBV7-2 and TRBJ2-5; maybe TRBD2 (6 bases). The CDR3 consists of 16 residues. Germline V lookup: CDR1 SGHTA, CDR2 FQGNSA. Trimming took 5 bases from V and 4 from J, leaving 20 bases between them. The CDR3 region is CASSQGGRRETETQYF. Here the CDR3 DNA reads TGTGCCAGCAGCCAAGGAGGGAGGAGGGAGACAGAGACCCAGTACTTC.

This chain joins TRBV7-9 and TRBJ2-7, with 12 bases matching TRBD1. Germline trimming cut 5 bases from V and 0 bases from J; bases unmatched to any gene: 5. There are 16 residues in the CDR3. In germline, CDR1 is SEHNR, CDR2 FQNEAQ (reference sequence). The CDR3 sequence is CASSLGTGGISYEQYF. CDR3 DNA sequence: TGTGCCAGCAGCCTAGGGACAGGGGGCATCTCCTACGAGCAGTACTTC.